The 4 T cell receptor beta chains below were found in one sample sequenced in a study of CD8+ T cells in alopecia areata. The authors extracted RNA and reverse transcribed it into cDNA as the sequencing template. Sequenced by immunoSEQ multiplex PCR; TCRdb stores in-frame clones only, minus some. The sample gives some 240,000 clones, approximately 52% of which show up once; roughly 0.47% is in the top ten. The sample here was CD4+ T cells sorted from blood, taken at week 0. The receptors stem from a human donor with alopecia areata.

The CDR3 protein is CASSPNYNEQFF. The CDR3 DNA reads as TGTGCCAGCAGTCCCAACTACAATGAGCAGTTCTTC. The V gene is TRBV27, the J gene TRBJ2-1; D not certain. Germline CDR1 MNHEY, CDR2 SMNVEV (reference sequence). V lost 5 bases, J lost 3 bases, and 5 bases lay in between. The CDR3 spans 12 residues.

This chain uses TRBV5-6 with TRBJ2-7; no definite D call. Per germline, CDR1 SGHDT and CDR2 YYEEEE. The CDR3 runs to 13 residues. Trimming left V 4 bases short and J 3 bases short, with 11 bases between. CDR3 residues: CASSAEARYEQYF. CDR3 in DNA: TGTGCCAGCAGCGCAGAAGCCCGCTACGAGCAGTACTTC.

The genes are TRBV11-2 and TRBJ1-1, with D maybe TRBD1 (5 bases). CDR1 is SGHAT and CDR2 is FQNNGV in the germline V gene. V was shortened by 5 bases and J by 4 bases, with 17 bases between the two germline ends. This CDR3 has 15 amino acids. Written as DNA, the CDR3 is TGTGCCAGCAGCCACGACCCAGGGAGAGGCACTGAAGCTTTCTTT. This sequence encodes CASSHDPGRGTEAFF.

This clone was detected only a few times. The CDR3 protein is CASSYGNGSSYEQYF. The CDR3 bases are TGTGCCAGCAGTTACGGTAACGGAAGCTCCTACGAGCAGTACTTC. The chain uses TRBV6-8 and TRBJ2-7, with D unresolved. Germline V gene lookup returns CDR1 MNHGY and CDR2 SAAAGT. CDR3 length equals 15 residues. Trimming took 2 bases from V and 0 from J, leaving 11 bases between them.